Each of the 2 T cell receptor beta chains below was sequenced from the same sample in a study of CD8 T cells in Susac syndrome. An input of about 0.5 to 1 ug of RNA was subjected to reverse transcription using random hexamers. A single record per CDR3 protein comes from TCRdb applying MiXCR to the immunoSEQ multiplex PCR reads. The sample has about 160,000 distinct CDR3 sequences, roughly nine tenths seen once; the top ten hold 0.08%. Sequenced sample: CD4+ T cells from PBMCs. The receptors originated from a human donor in good health.

The chain recombines TRBV2 with TRBJ2-3; 8 positions agree with TRBD2. Germline CDR1 and CDR2: SNHLY and FYNNEI. J gave up 1 base and V 4 bases, and 4 bases lay outside the gene matches. There are 15 residues in the CDR3. The CDR3 region is CASSVRAGGTDTQYF. CDR3 DNA sequence: TGTGCCAGCAGTGTACGAGCGGGGGGCACAGATACGCAGTATTTT.

The V gene is TRBV7-8, the J gene TRBJ2-6, with TRBD1 matching over 7 bases. In germline, CDR1 is SGHVS, CDR2 FQNEAQ. This CDR3 is built from 13 residues. V was pared by 7 bases and J by 15 bases, with 12 bases of the junction left unmatched. This CDR3 is CASTSRDSRALTF. The CDR3 DNA sequence: TGTGCCAGCACCTCCCGGGACAGTCGGGCCCTGACTTTC.